The 5 T cell receptor beta chains below were found in one sample sequenced in a study of neurological immune-mediated disorders. Time point specified: longitudinal time-point 2. Via MiXCR, TCRdb re-called the 5' RACE reads, giving one row per CDR3 protein. The table lists about 80,000 distinct CDR3 sequences, 5.8% of them singletons, with roughly 7.3% in the top ten. The material sequenced was PBMCs. These TCRs come from a woman aged 60-70 years with multiple sclerosis.

This clonotype occurred many times. The rearrangement joins TRBV7-2 to TRBJ1-2; possibly TRBD1 for D (6 bases). CDR3 size: 13 residues. Trimming took 5 bases from V and 0 from J, leaving 7 bases between them. Per the germline V gene, CDR1 is SGHTA and CDR2 is FQGNSA. The CDR3 loop reads CASSGQTNYGYTF. The CDR3 bases are TGTGCCAGCAGCGGACAGACTAACTATGGCTACACCTTC. Supplemented by reference TRBV7-2 and TRBJ1-2, the full variable domain reads GAGVSQSPSNKVTEKGKDVELRCDPISGHTALYWYRQSLGQGLEFLIYFQGNSAPDKSGLPSDRFSAERTGGSVSTLTIQRTQQEDSAVYLCASSGQTNYGYTFGSGTRLTVV.

This clonotype was counted ten times or more. This chain links TRBV7-9 with TRBJ2-7; D may match TRBD1 or TRBD2 (6 bases each). Germline-derived CDR1 and CDR2 are SEHNR and FQNEAQ (reference sequence). The CDR3 runs to 12 residues. Trimming left V 2 bases short and J 13 bases short, with 15 bases between. CDR3 DNA sequence: TGTGCCAGCAGCTTAATGGACGGGGGCACCTACTTC. Protein product: CASSLMDGGTYF. Based on the CDR3 plus reference TRBV7-9 and TRBJ2-7, the full variable domain is DTGVSQNPRHKITKRGQNVTFRCDPISEHNRLYWYRQTLGQGPEFLTYFQNEAQLEKSRLLSDRFSAERPKGSFSTLEIQRTEQGDSAMYLCASSLMDGGTYFGPGTRLTVT.

This clonotype was counted at least ten times. The junction differs from germline at one of its ends, possibly a read error. V and J are TRBV7-7 and TRBJ2-5, with D possibly matching TRBD1 (6 bases). The CDR3 loop spans 15 amino acids. CDR1 and CDR2 (germline): SSHAT, FNYEAQ (reference sequence). In nucleotides, the CDR3 is TGTGCTAGCAGCTTATCCGTGACAGGCTGGGAGACCCAGTACTTC. It encodes CASSLSVTGWETQYF.

This clonotype appeared a few times. The chain uses TRBV6-5 and TRBJ2-1; TRBD2 matches at 12 bases. The CDR3 loop spans 16 amino acids. J was trimmed by 5 bases and V by 4 bases; bases with no gene match: 6. Looked up from germline, CDR1 is MNHEY and CDR2 is SVGAGI. CDR3 coding DNA: TGTGCCAGCAGTTCCACGACTAGCGGGGGAGACAATGAGCAGTTCTTC. Residues: CASSSTTSGGDNEQFF.

This clonotype has a count of ten or more. J is TRBJ1-2 and V is TRBV12-3 or TRBV12-4, with 7 bases fitting TRBD1. The CDR3 is made up of 13 amino acids. The ends lost 5 bases at V and 8 bases at J; junction bases unmatched: 8. The chain's CDR3 is CASSPTGVQGYTF. As DNA, the CDR3 is TGTGCCAGCAGTCCAACAGGGGTACAGGGCTACACCTTC.